This T cell receptor beta chain was sequenced in a study of control samples from healthy donors and cancer patients. The repertoire was sequenced with immunoSEQ multiplex PCR; TCRdb's copy has only in-frame clones and lacks some. The sample comprises some 79,000 clones, approximately 89% of which are singletons, and roughly 6.7% rests with the top ten. Unmatched junction bases numbered 12, after V lost 0 bases and J lost 3 bases. The germline CDR1 and CDR2 sequences are SGDLS and YYNGEE. The CDR3 runs 18 residues. V and J are TRBV9 and TRBJ1-2, with 9 bases that match TRBD1. This TCR was recovered from a man aged 45-60 years in good health. Material for sequencing was blood. CDR3 protein: CASSVDTPGTGNYYGYTF. The CDR3, as DNA: TGTGCCAGCAGCGTAGACACCCCCGGGACAGGGAATTACTATGGCTACACCTTC.